One sample yielded the 21 T cell receptor beta chains listed below, sequenced in a study of T cell responses to AZD1222 COVID-19 vaccine. Produced via immunoSEQ multiplex PCR; TCRdb's table is partial and in-frame only. The top ten hold roughly 2% of the sample, which has 90,000 to 120,000 clones, around 96% seen once. The sequenced sample was peripheral blood, obtained on day 0 of AZD1222 vaccination. The receptors stem from an adult in good health.

The chain employs TRBV19 and TRBJ1-4; D is unresolved. Germline CDR1 reads LNHDA; CDR2 reads SQIVND (reference sequence). This CDR3 has 15 amino acids. Trimming shortened V by 0 bases and J by 5 bases, and 10 bases separated the two germline ends. The CDR3 loop is CASSIEGRRNEKLFF. Here the CDR3 DNA reads TGTGCCAGTAGTATAGAAGGCAGAAGAAATGAAAAACTGTTTTTT.

This CDR3 reads CASSRTVESYEQYF. CDR3 nucleotides: TGTGCCAGCTCGCGGACGGTGGAGTCCTACGAGCAGTACTTC. The V and J genes are TRBV18 and TRBJ2-7; D gene unclear. Trimming cost V 6 bases and J 1 base, with 13 bases left between them. Germline V CDR1 and CDR2: KGHSH, LQKENI. The CDR3 length is 14 residues.

The rearrangement links TRBV4-3 to TRBJ1-4, with D possibly being TRBD1 (6 bases). The CDR3 loop spans 15 amino acids. V shed 4 bases and J shed 8 bases, with 17 bases lying between them. Germline-derived CDR1 and CDR2 are LGHNA and YSLEER. The CDR3 loop is CASSLEWGGAEKLFF. The DNA of the CDR3 is TGCGCCAGCAGCCTGGAGTGGGGGGGCGCGGAAAAACTGTTTTTT.

The chain uses TRBV5-6 and TRBJ2-7; D remains ambiguous. The CDR3 is 14 residues long. Trimming took 0 bases from V and 0 from J, leaving 7 bases between them. Germline V gene data show CDR1 as SGHDT and CDR2 as YYEEEE. DNA of the CDR3: TGTGCCAGCAGCTTGGTCCGAAGCTCCTACGAGCAGTACTTC. It codes for CASSLVRSSYEQYF.

The chain employs TRBV21-1 and TRBJ1-1. TRBV21-1 is tagged as a pseudogene. The CDR3 contains 14 residues. The CDR3 reads CASYESRVGAEAFF. The CDR3 region has the DNA TGTGCCAGCTACGAATCTAGGGTCGGGGCTGAAGCTTTCTTT.

The chain recombines TRBV5-1 with TRBJ1-6; D unresolved. Germline V gives CDR1 SGHRS, CDR2 YFSETQ. V lost 7 bases, J lost 1 base, and 18 bases lay in between. This CDR3 is built from 17 residues. CDR3 DNA: TGCGCCAGCCGAGAGGCCTACTCGGGTTCCTATAATTCACCCCTCCACTTT. This sequence encodes CASREAYSGSYNSPLHF.

This chain joins TRBV5-1 and TRBJ1-1; D remains unclear. Trimming cost V 0 bases and J 8 bases, with 5 bases left between them. CDR1 SGHRS and CDR2 YFSETQ come from the germline V gene. The CDR3 has 11 residues. The CDR3 DNA sequence: TGCGCCAGCAGCTTGGATCGGGAAGCTTTCTTT. Amino acids: CASSLDREAFF. The variable domain in full, with the rest retrieved from reference TRBV5-1 and TRBJ1-1, is KAGVTQTPRYLIKTRGQQVTLSCSPISGHRSVSWYQQTPGQGLQFLFEYFSETQRNKGNFPGRFSGRQFSNSRSEMNVSTLELGDSALYLCASSLDREAFFGQGTRLTVV.

V and J are TRBV5-1 and TRBJ2-7; 8 nucleotides agree with TRBD1. Trimming at V came to 4 bases and at J to 0 bases, leaving 6 bases not matched to a gene. The CDR3 sequence is 15 residues long. Germline V gives CDR1 SGHRS, CDR2 YFSETQ. CDR3 sequence: CASSQNRGSSYEQYF. CDR3 bases: TGCGCCAGCAGCCAAAACAGGGGGAGCTCCTACGAGCAGTACTTC.

V is TRBV24-1 and J is TRBJ1-5; perhaps TRBD1 as D (5 bases). CDR3 length: 15 residues. Per germline, CDR1 KGHDR and CDR2 SFDVKD. Trimming removed 4 bases from V and 2 bases from J, with 11 bases in between. The CDR3 DNA reads TGTGCCACCAGTGAGGGGGGGACGGGCAATCAGCCCCAGCATTTT. Protein: CATSEGGTGNQPQHF.

V usage is TRBV6-1 and J usage is TRBJ1-5, with 10 bases identical to TRBD1. V lost 3 bases, J lost 6 bases, and 14 bases stayed unmatched. Germline CDR1 reads MNHNS; CDR2 reads SASEGT. This CDR3 is 18 amino acids long. The CDR3 region is CASSEPTGFDRGLQPQHF. The CDR3 nucleotides read TGTGCCAGCAGTGAGCCAACAGGATTCGACAGGGGGCTTCAGCCCCAGCATTTT.

This chain joins TRBV4-2 and TRBJ1-5, with D uncertain. V was pared by 0 bases and J by 7 bases, with 10 bases between. The germline V gene has CDR1 LGHNA and CDR2 YNFKEQ. The CDR3 totals 14 residues. The CDR3 nucleotides read TGTGCCAGCAGCCAAGACTGGTGGGAGCAGCCCCAGCATTTT. Its translation is CASSQDWWEQPQHF.

The gene calls are TRBV7-2 and TRBJ2-7, with TRBD2 matching 8 bases. The CDR3 is 16 amino acids. J was trimmed by 4 bases and V by 1 base; bases with no gene match: 9. Germline V gives CDR1 SGHTA, CDR2 FQGNSA. The CDR3 loop reads CASSLDSAAGVYEQYF. CDR3 nucleotide sequence: TGTGCCAGCAGCTTAGATTCGGCAGCGGGAGTTTACGAGCAGTACTTC.

A single count supports this clone. CDR3 coding DNA: TGTGCCAGTAGTATACAGTTTAACTATGGCTACACCTTC. This encodes CASSIQFNYGYTF. The chain uses TRBV19 and TRBJ1-2; D unclear. CDR3 length: 13 residues. Germline-derived CDR1 and CDR2 are LNHDA and SQIVND (reference sequence). Trimming took 2 bases from V and 1 from J, leaving 5 bases between them.

The CDR3 DNA follows: TGTGCCAGCAGAGCAGACTCTTGGGGGTTGTATTCACCCCTCCACTTT. Protein: CASRADSWGLYSPLHF. The rearrangement links TRBV6-4 to TRBJ1-6; D is perhaps TRBD1 (5 bases). Trimming took 6 bases from V and 8 from J, leaving 20 bases between them. CDR3 size: 16 residues. Germline V gene sequence: CDR1 MRHNA, CDR2 SNTAGT.

The rearrangement uses TRBV19 and TRBJ2-1; D unresolved. This CDR3 is 15 amino acids long. V dropped 10 bases and J dropped 0 bases, with 16 bases sitting between them. Germline V CDR1 and CDR2: LNHDA, SQIVND (reference sequence). CDR3 amino acids: CATSLELSSYNEQFF. In DNA, the CDR3 is TGTGCCACCTCTCTGGAGCTGAGCTCCTACAATGAGCAGTTCTTC.

V gene TRBV6-5 combines with J gene TRBJ2-7, with TRBD2 as a possible D gene (5 bases). The CDR3 is 13 amino acids. The germline gives CDR1 MNHEY, CDR2 SVGAGI. Trimming removed 2 bases from V and 4 bases from J, with 9 bases in between. In nucleotides, the CDR3 is TGTGCCAGCAGTTACGAGGGAATGTACGAGCAGTACTTC. Residues: CASSYEGMYEQYF.

V usage is TRBV4-1 and J usage is TRBJ1-2; maybe TRBD1 (5 bases). The CDR3 totals 15 residues. Per germline, CDR1 MGHRA and CDR2 YSYEKL. The V and J ends lost 0 bases and 2 bases respectively, with 10 bases between them. The CDR3 sequence is CASSQEFRVNYGYTF. The CDR3, as DNA: TGCGCCAGCAGCCAAGAATTCAGGGTAAACTATGGCTACACCTTC.

The V and J genes are TRBV5-6 and TRBJ1-2; 7 positions agree with TRBD1. CDR1 and CDR2 (germline): SGHDT, YYEEEE. Trimming cost V 6 bases and J 6 bases; bases outside gene matches: 5. This CDR3 comprises 12 residues. This CDR3 is CASTGTENGYTF. CDR3 sequence (DNA): TGTGCCAGCACCGGGACAGAAAATGGCTACACCTTC.

The chain uses TRBV11-3 and TRBJ1-1; D gene ambiguous. Per the germline V gene, CDR1 is SGHNT and CDR2 is YENEEA. V lost 4 bases to trimming and J lost 1 base, with 10 bases between them. CDR3 length: 14 amino acids. CDR3 DNA: TGTGCCAGCAGCTCTGGTTTCTCGAACACTGAAGCTTTCTTT. It specifies CASSSGFSNTEAFF.

The chain has TRBV18 and TRBJ1-3; no clear D gene. This CDR3 is 17 amino acids long. Germline V gene lookup returns CDR1 KGHSH and CDR2 LQKENI. Between the trimmed V and J ends, which lost 5 bases and 0 bases, there was a span of 17 bases. CDR3 amino acids: CASSGVVRTFSGNTIYF. Here the CDR3 DNA reads TGTGCCAGCTCAGGAGTGGTCAGGACCTTCTCTGGAAACACCATATATTTT.

V is TRBV2 and J is TRBJ1-2, with TRBD1 matching 10 bases. The CDR3 runs 14 residues. V lost 8 bases and J lost 9; bases outside the gene matches: 12. Per the germline V gene, CDR1 is SNHLY and CDR2 is FYNNEI. The CDR3 is CASALGGQGDRYTF. The DNA of the CDR3 is TGTGCCAGCGCCCTGGGCGGACAGGGGGATCGCTACACCTTC.